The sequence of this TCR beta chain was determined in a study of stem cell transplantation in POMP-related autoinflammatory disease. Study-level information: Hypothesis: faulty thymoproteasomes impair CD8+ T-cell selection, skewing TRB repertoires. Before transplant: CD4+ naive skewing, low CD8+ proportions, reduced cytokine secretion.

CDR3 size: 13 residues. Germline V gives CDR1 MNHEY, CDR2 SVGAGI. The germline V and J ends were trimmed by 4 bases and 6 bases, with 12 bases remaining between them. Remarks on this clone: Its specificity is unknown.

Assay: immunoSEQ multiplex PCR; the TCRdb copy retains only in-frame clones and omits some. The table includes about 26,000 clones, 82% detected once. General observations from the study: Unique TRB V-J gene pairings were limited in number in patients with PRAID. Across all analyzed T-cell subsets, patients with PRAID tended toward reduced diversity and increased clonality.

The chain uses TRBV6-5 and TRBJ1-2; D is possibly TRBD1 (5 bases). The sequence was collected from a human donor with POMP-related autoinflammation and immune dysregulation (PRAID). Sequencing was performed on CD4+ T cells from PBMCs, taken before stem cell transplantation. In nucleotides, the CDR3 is TGTGCCAGCAGTTTCGGGGGGTGGGATGGCTACACCTTC. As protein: CASSFGGWDGYTF.